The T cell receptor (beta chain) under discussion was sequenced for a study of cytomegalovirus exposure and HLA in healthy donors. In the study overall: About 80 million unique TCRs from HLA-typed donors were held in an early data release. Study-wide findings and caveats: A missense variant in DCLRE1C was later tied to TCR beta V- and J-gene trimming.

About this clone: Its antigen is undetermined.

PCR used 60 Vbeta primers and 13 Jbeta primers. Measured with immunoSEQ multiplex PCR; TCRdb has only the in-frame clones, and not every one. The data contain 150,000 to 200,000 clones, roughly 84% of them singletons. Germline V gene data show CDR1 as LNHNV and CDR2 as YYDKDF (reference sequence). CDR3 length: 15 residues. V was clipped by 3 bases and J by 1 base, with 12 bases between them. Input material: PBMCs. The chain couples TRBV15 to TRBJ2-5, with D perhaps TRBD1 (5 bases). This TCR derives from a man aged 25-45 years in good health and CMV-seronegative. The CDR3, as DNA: TGTGCCACCAGCAGGCAAGGGGCCAGCCAAGAGACCCAGTACTTC. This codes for CATSRQGASQETQYF.